A selection of T cell receptor beta chains follows, all from one sample in a study of early T cells in non-severe SARS-CoV-2 infection. A single record per CDR3 protein comes from TCRdb applying MiXCR to the 5' RACE reads. The profile shows 75,000 to 80,000 distinct CDR3 sequences, approximately 10% of them singletons. Sequencing was performed on whole blood, taken at baseline. These receptors all come from an adult who was a healthcare worker with PCR-confirmed SARS-CoV-2 infection or an uninfected control (not recorded which). Each CDR3 is given with its conserved first and last residue. Each record gives: J gene, V gene, D gene, clone size, CDR3 protein, CDR3 DNA. A D gene is named only where the DNA matches it firmly. Only part of the rows carry a size: once, few, many, or a class if the clone is expanded.

>TRBJ2-1|TRBV10-2|.|few
CASGLPSYNEQFF
TGCGCCAGCGGACTGCCCTCCTACAATGAGCAGTTCTTC
>TRBJ2-1|TRBV7-6|.|many
CASSLAVAPEQFF
TGTGCCAGCAGCTTAGCGGTGGCCCCGGAGCAGTTCTTC
>TRBJ1-1|TRBV29-1|.|many
CSVRKQVEAFF
TGCAGCGTCAGAAAACAGGTTGAAGCTTTCTTT
>TRBJ1-5|TRBV6-6|TRBD1|many
CASSYLPGQGSNQPQHF
TGTGCCAGCAGTTACCTCCCGGGACAGGGAAGCAATCAGCCCCAGCATTTT
>TRBJ2-7|TRBV29-1|TRBD1|.
CSVEEVQGAFGQYF
TGCAGCGTTGAAGAGGTACAGGGGGCCTTTGGGCAGTACTTC
>TRBJ1-6|TRBV3-1|.|few
CASSQDWLDNSPLHF
TGTGCCAGCAGCCAAGATTGGCTAGATAATTCACCCCTCCACTTT
>TRBJ2-1|TRBV7-3|.|few
CASSLTLRNEQFF
TGTGCCAGCAGCTTAACGCTGCGGAATGAGCAGTTCTTC
>TRBJ1-1|TRBV28|.|.
CASRRREPNTEAFF
TGTGCCAGCAGGCGCCGGGAACCAAACACTGAAGCTTTCTTT
>TRBJ2-5|TRBV6-2/TRBV6-3|.|few
CASSYSGVLETQYF
TGTGCCAGCAGTTACTCTGGGGTGCTCGAGACCCAGTACTTC
>TRBJ2-1|TRBV5-6|.|.
CASTHLKTVYNEQFF
TGTGCCAGCACCCACCTAAAGACAGTCTACAATGAGCAGTTCTTC
>TRBJ2-2|TRBV20-1|.|.
CSGSKEGTGELFF
TGCAGTGGGAGCAAGGAGGGTACCGGGGAGCTGTTTTTT
>TRBJ1-1|TRBV29-1|TRBD1|few
CSVEDRGTGGQSFF
TGCAGCGTTGAAGATCGCGGGACAGGGGGCCAATCTTTCTTT
>TRBJ2-5|TRBV5-1|.|.
CASSSDWWAQETQYF
TGCGCCAGCAGCTCCGATTGGTGGGCCCAAGAGACCCAGTACTTC
>TRBJ1-2|TRBV9|TRBD1|.
CASSPNPTGAGYTF
TGTGCCAGCAGCCCTAACCCGACAGGGGCCGGCTACACCTTC
>TRBJ1-2|TRBV28|.|few
CASSFRASYGYTF
TGTGCCAGCAGTTTCAGGGCTAGCTATGGCTACACCTTC
>TRBJ1-2|TRBV20-1|TRBD1|few
CSARAGTGGEDYGYTF
TGCAGTGCTAGAGCCGGGACAGGGGGAGAGGACTATGGCTACACCTTC
>TRBJ2-7|TRBV3-1|.|.
CASSDLATSYEQYF
TGTGCCAGCAGCGATCTAGCGACCTCCTACGAGCAGTACTTC
>TRBJ1-2|TRBV7-9|.|.
CASSSITGTNYGYTF
TGTGCCAGCAGCTCAATAACCGGGACAAACTATGGCTACACCTTC
>TRBJ2-5|TRBV30|.|.
CAYGRGRETQYF
TGTGCCTACGGCAGGGGCAGAGAGACCCAGTACTTC
>TRBJ1-1|TRBV20-1|.|many
CSASIPSYTEAFF
TGCAGTGCTAGTATCCCGAGCTACACTGAAGCTTTCTTT
>TRBJ2-1|TRBV7-8|.|.
CASSLVVGGYEFF
TGTGCCAGCAGCTTAGTCGTGGGCGGTTATGAGTTCTTC
>TRBJ2-5|TRBV6-5|TRBD2|.
CASSFSGAPRETQYF
TGTGCCAGCAGTTTTAGCGGGGCCCCGAGGGAGACCCAGTACTTC
>TRBJ2-3|TRBV11-2|TRBD1|few
CASSTVRGRGDTQYF
TGTGCCAGCAGCACCGTCAGGGGGCGCGGAGATACGCAGTATTTT
>TRBJ1-1|TRBV6-1|TRBD1|.
CASSEPPGQGRTEAFF
TGTGCCAGCAGTGAACCCCCGGGACAGGGTCGTACTGAAGCTTTCTTT
>TRBJ2-7|TRBV20-1|.|.
CSARFGGAGSDEQYF
TGCAGTGCTAGATTTGGGGGGGCCGGGTCCGACGAGCAGTACTTC
>TRBJ2-3|TRBV29-1|TRBD2|.
CSVFGTSGGGDTQYF
TGCAGCGTTTTCGGGACTAGCGGGGGTGGAGATACGCAGTATTTT
>TRBJ2-1|TRBV7-2|TRBD2|few
CASSSRTSGLNEQFF
TGTGCCAGCAGCTCAAGGACTAGCGGGTTGAATGAGCAGTTCTTC
>TRBJ2-1|TRBV7-2|TRBD2|few
CASSTGRVDYNEQFF
TGTGCCAGCAGTACCGGGAGGGTCGACTACAATGAGCAGTTCTTC
>TRBJ2-7|TRBV7-8|.|few
CASSQFIGSYEQYF
TGTGCCAGCAGCCAGTTCATAGGATCCTACGAGCAGTACTTC
>TRBJ1-4|TRBV4-1|.|few
CASTPHGGTRGVDEKLFF
TGCGCCAGCACCCCCCATGGGGGGACAAGAGGGGTTGATGAAAAACTGTTTTTT
>TRBJ2-7|TRBV20-1|.|.
CSALLEGRQYF
TGCAGTGCGCTGCTAGAGGGCCGACAGTACTTC
>TRBJ2-1|TRBV20-1|TRBD1|.
CSAPPGQGVYNEQFF
TGCAGTGCTCCTCCGGGACAGGGAGTATACAATGAGCAGTTCTTC
>TRBJ1-1|TRBV9|.|.
CASSPHGLNTEAFF
TGTGCCAGCAGCCCCCATGGGCTGAACACTGAAGCTTTCTTT
>TRBJ2-3|TRBV28|TRBD2|few
CASSPRLAGADTQYF
TGTGCCAGCAGCCCGCGACTAGCGGGGGCAGATACGCAGTATTTT
>TRBJ1-1|TRBV6-5|.|.
CASSYRGLANTEAFF
TGTGCCAGCAGTTACAGGGGCTTGGCGAACACTGAAGCTTTCTTT
>TRBJ1-4|TRBV5-4|.|.
CASSLNREGEKLFF
TGTGCCAGCAGCTTGAACAGGGAGGGTGAAAAACTGTTTTTT
>TRBJ2-1|TRBV6-4|TRBD2|few
CASSEGSGGINEQFF
TGTGCCAGCAGTGAGGGTAGCGGGGGGATCAATGAGCAGTTCTTC
>TRBJ2-3|TRBV5-1|TRBD1|.
CASSPPQGSGTDTQYF
TGTGCCAGCAGCCCACCACAGGGGAGCGGCACAGATACGCAGTATTTT
>TRBJ2-3|TRBV6-5|.|.
CASSYSKPGADTQYF
TGTGCCAGCAGTTACTCGAAGCCCGGGGCAGATACGCAGTATTTT
>TRBJ1-1|TRBV28|.|few
CASSDSGENTEAFF
TGTGCCAGCAGTGATTCAGGGGAGAACACTGAAGCTTTCTTT
>TRBJ1-6|TRBV12-3/TRBV12-4|TRBD1|few
CASNLGQGVSPLHF
TGTGCCAGCAACCTTGGACAGGGGGTTTCCCCCCTCCACTTT
>TRBJ2-2|TRBV18|TRBD1|many
CASSAIPGQGTGELFF
TGTGCCAGCTCAGCAATTCCGGGACAGGGCACCGGGGAGCTGTTTTTT
>TRBJ2-6|TRBV12-3/TRBV12-4|.|many
CASSLSGANVLTF
TGTGCCAGCAGCTTATCCGGGGCCAACGTCCTGACTTTC
>TRBJ2-1|TRBV7-9|.|many
CASSLPALQSEQFF
TGTGCCAGCAGCCTACCTGCCCTACAGTCTGAGCAGTTCTTC
>TRBJ2-7|TRBV28|.|.
CASSLSRGIGEQYF
TGTGCCAGCAGTCTCAGCAGGGGTATTGGGGAGCAGTACTTC
>TRBJ2-1|TRBV7-3|.|.
CASSLMASHNEQFF
TGTGCCAGCAGCTTAATGGCCAGTCACAATGAGCAGTTCTTC
>TRBJ2-7|TRBV5-1|.|few
CASSRSQGAGEQYF
TGCGCCAGCAGCCGATCACAGGGTGCGGGGGAGCAGTACTTC
>TRBJ1-3|TRBV7-6|.|many
CASSPGLRYSGNTIYF
TGTGCCAGCAGCCCCGGATTGAGATACTCTGGAAACACCATATATTTT
>TRBJ1-6|TRBV11-2|.|.
CASSKPGLENSPLHF
TGTGCCAGCAGTAAACCGGGACTTGAAAATTCACCCCTCCACTTT
>TRBJ2-2|TRBV11-2|.|.
CASSPQGGENTGELFF
TGTGCCAGCAGCCCACAAGGGGGGGAGAACACCGGGGAGCTGTTTTTT